These 30 T cell receptor beta chains came from one sample sequenced in a study of CD8 T cells in ankylosing spondylitis. In TCRdb, the 5' RACE reads were re-called with MiXCR into one record per CDR3 protein. This sample has about 160,000 distinct CDR3 sequences, with around 8.9% found just once. Sequencing used blood, either unsorted or a sorted T cell fraction (not recorded which). The receptors come from a female donor with ankylosing spondylitis or in good health (not recorded which).

Ten or more counts support this clonotype. CDR3 region: CASRDGQARAEAFF. The DNA for the CDR3 is TGTGCCAGCAGAGATGGACAGGCCCGTGCCGAAGCTTTCTTT. This chain connects TRBV7-9 to TRBJ1-1; 7 bases agree with TRBD1. The CDR3 runs to 14 residues. After removal of 6 bases from V and 8 bases from J, the junction contained 12 bases not matched to a gene. The germline gives CDR1 SEHNR, CDR2 FQNEAQ (reference sequence). The full variable domain, completed using reference TRBV7-9 and TRBJ1-1, is DTGVSQNPRHKITKRGQNVTFRCDPISEHNRLYWYRQTLGQGPEFLTYFQNEAQLEKSRLLSDRFSAERPKGSFSTLEIQRTEQGDSAMYLCASRDGQARAEAFFGQGTRLTVV.

Comments on this clonotype: A junction end diverges from the germline sequence, so it may reflect a read error. The chain employs TRBV4-3 and TRBJ2-1; D is unclear. Germline-derived CDR1 and CDR2 are LGHNA and YSLEER. CDR3 size: 10 residues. The CDR3 here is CASSQDSTQF. The DNA of the CDR3 is TGCGCCAGCAGCCAAGATTCAACGCAGTTC.

CDR3 DNA: TGTGCCAGCAGTTGGACCGGGACACCGGGGGGTGGCTACACCTTC. This codes for CASSWTGTPGGGYTF. The V and J genes are TRBV6-5 and TRBJ1-2, with a weak D call TRBD1 (6 bases). This CDR3 contains 15 residues. In germline, CDR1 is MNHEY, CDR2 SVGAGI. The V gene lost 4 bases and the J gene lost 7 bases, with 19 bases spanning the gap.

This sequence joins TRBV9 and TRBJ2-1, with D tentatively TRBD2 (6 bases). V lost 4 bases and J 9 bases, leaving 20 bases between the germline ends. CDR3 length: 15 amino acids. Germline loops: CDR1 SGDLS, CDR2 YYNGEE. CDR3 bases: TGTGCCAGCAGCCCCGGAGGGGTCGGCCAAAGTGAGCAGTTCTTC. Amino acids: CASSPGGVGQSEQFF.

This clonotype came up a few times. V is TRBV7-9 and J is TRBJ1-5; D uncertain. CDR3 size: 15 residues. Germline V lookup: CDR1 SEHNR, CDR2 FQNEAQ (reference sequence). Trimming stripped 5 bases from V and 0 bases from J, with 11 bases between. The CDR3 spells CASSPDGNSNQPQHF. The CDR3 DNA follows: TGTGCCAGCAGCCCGGACGGAAATAGCAATCAGCCCCAGCATTTT.

V gene TRBV24-1 combines with J gene TRBJ2-1; the match to TRBD2 covers 7 bases. The V gene's germline CDR1 is KGHDR and CDR2 SFDVKD. V lost 7 bases and J lost 3; bases outside the gene matches: 5. There are 14 residues in the CDR3. In nucleotides, the CDR3 is TGTGCCACCAGAGCGGGATCCGTCTACAATGAGCAGTTCTTC. Translation: CATRAGSVYNEQFF.

The chain employs TRBV7-6 and TRBJ1-1, with a possible D match to TRBD1 (5 bases). V lost 3 bases, J lost 11 bases, and 22 bases lay in between. Germline lookup yields CDR1 SGHVS and CDR2 FNYEAQ. CDR3 length: 15 amino acids. The chain's CDR3 is CASSFSDAGPAGAFF. Here the CDR3 DNA reads TGTGCCAGCAGCTTTTCCGACGCGGGGCCGGCGGGCGCTTTCTTT.

The chain combines TRBV23-1 with TRBJ2-7; possibly TRBD2 for D (6 bases). TRBV23-1 is labeled an ORF, and its function is uncertain. V was clipped by 8 bases and J by 0 bases, with 11 bases between them. CDR3 length equals 13 residues. The CDR3 nucleotides are TGCGCCAGCGGATGGCGGGGCTCCTACGAGCAGTACTTC. Encoded protein: CASGWRGSYEQYF.

This clonotype was counted a few times. The chain employs TRBV20-1 and TRBJ1-2, with no clear D. Germline CDR1 and CDR2: DFQATT and SNEGSKA (reference sequence). V shed 1 base and J shed 7 bases, with 10 bases lying between them. The CDR3 has 12 amino acids. CDR3 amino acids: CSARVPIGGYTF. In DNA, the CDR3 is TGCAGTGCTAGAGTCCCAATAGGTGGCTACACCTTC.

The genes are TRBV4-3 and TRBJ2-2; TRBD2 is a possible D gene (6 bases). Germline lookup yields CDR1 LGHNA and CDR2 YSLEER. V was trimmed by 0 bases and J by 3 bases, leaving 14 bases between them. This CDR3 region has 17 residues. The CDR3 is CASSQDVGGSHTGELFF. CDR3 DNA sequence: TGCGCCAGCAGCCAAGATGTGGGGGGAAGTCACACCGGGGAGCTGTTTTTT.

In its sample, this clonotype was seen a few times. The rearrangement uses TRBV7-2 and TRBJ2-7, with 8 bases matching TRBD2. V lost 6 bases and J lost 6; bases outside the gene matches: 13. The CDR3 length is 15 residues. Germline CDR1 and CDR2: SGHTA and FQGNSA. CDR3 in DNA: TGTGCCAGCAGTCATGGGAGCGGGAGTAGCGGCGAGCAGTACTTC. Protein sequence: CASSHGSGSSGEQYF.

This clonotype has at least ten counts. The chain employs TRBV4-3 and TRBJ2-2; D uncertain. The CDR3 totals 14 residues. V was cut by 1 base and J by 6 bases, with 9 bases left in between. The germline CDR1 and CDR2 sequences are LGHNA and YSLEER. This CDR3 is CASSQGRSAGELFF. The CDR3 DNA is TGCGCCAGCAGCCAAGGTCGCAGCGCCGGGGAGCTGTTTTTT.

The chain is built from TRBV5-5 and TRBJ2-2, with D perhaps matching TRBD1 (6 bases). The length of the CDR3 is 13 residues. Germline-derived CDR1 and CDR2 are SGHKS and YYEKEE (reference sequence). The V end lost 0 bases, the J end lost 6 bases, and 6 bases lay between the germline ends. The CDR3 bases are TGTGCCAGCAGCTTGGAGGGGGCCGGGGAGCTGTTTTTT. Translating gives CASSLEGAGELFF.

A remark on this clonotype: This sequence may be a read error, since a much larger clone differs from it by one base. The chain joins TRBV12-3 or TRBV12-4 to TRBJ2-3; tentatively, D is TRBD2 (6 bases). This CDR3 comprises 15 residues. The CDR3 nucleotides read TGTACCAGCAGTCCACCGGGGACTGCGGGGGATACGCAGTATTTT. This codes for CTSSPPGTAGDTQYF.

This clonotype has just a few counts. The gene calls are TRBV27 and TRBJ2-7; 9 positions agree with TRBD2. V trimming: 4 bases; J trimming: 2 bases; junction bases outside the gene matches: 9. Germline V gene lookup returns CDR1 MNHEY and CDR2 SMNVEV (reference sequence). The CDR3 length is 16 residues. The CDR3 DNA reads as TGTGCCAGCAGTTCCCAGCGGGAGGCCAAACCCTACGAGCAGTACTTC. Protein sequence: CASSSQREAKPYEQYF.

V gene TRBV29-1 combines with J gene TRBJ2-7; D tentatively reads TRBD1 or TRBD2 (5 bases each). CDR3 size: 15 residues. Germline V gives CDR1 SQVTM, CDR2 ANQGSEA. Trimming took 5 bases from V and 3 from J, leaving 20 bases between them. CDR3 DNA: TGCAGCGTTAGAGGGACCCCAAAGAACCTCTACGAGCAGTACTTC. Protein: CSVRGTPKNLYEQYF.

This clonotype has just a few counts. This chain links TRBV20-1 with TRBJ2-2; 7 positions agree with TRBD2. Looked up from germline, CDR1 is DFQATT and CDR2 is SNEGSKA (reference sequence). The CDR3 contains 20 residues. The V and J ends lost 0 bases and 1 base, in that order; junction bases with no gene match: 17. The CDR3 region is CSARDPQGLGDVGNTGELFF. The CDR3 coding sequence is TGCAGTGCTAGAGATCCCCAAGGACTAGGTGATGTCGGGAACACCGGGGAGCTGTTTTTT.

This clonotype was detected ten times or more. This chain joins TRBV6-5 and TRBJ1-1, with no clear D. The CDR3 is 15 residues long. Trimming took 2 bases from V and 0 from J, leaving 10 bases between them. Germline CDR1 MNHEY, CDR2 SVGAGI. CDR3 amino acids: CASSYKGRMNTEAFF. CDR3 bases: TGTGCCAGCAGTTACAAAGGGCGCATGAACACTGAAGCTTTCTTT.

This sequence joins TRBV18 and TRBJ1-5; 9 positions match TRBD1. The germline V gene encodes CDR1 KGHSH and CDR2 LQKENI. V lost 3 bases, J lost 1 base, and 13 bases stayed unmatched. The CDR3 contains 19 residues. CDR3 in amino acids: CASSPKATGGGLSNQPQHF. In DNA form, the CDR3 reads TGTGCCAGCTCACCGAAGGCTACAGGGGGCGGATTGAGCAATCAGCCCCAGCATTTT.

This clonotype was counted ten times or more. CDR3 DNA: TGCAGCGTTGAAAAAGCGCTCAGCTCCTACAATGAGCAGTTCTTC. Protein: CSVEKALSSYNEQFF. The chain recombines TRBV29-1 with TRBJ2-1; D unresolved. The CDR3 extends over 15 amino acids. V was clipped by 2 bases and J by 0 bases, with 11 bases between them. The germline V gene encodes CDR1 SQVTM and CDR2 ANQGSEA.

This chain connects TRBV7-8 to TRBJ2-7, with no clear D. Between the trimmed V and J ends, which lost 5 bases and 5 bases, there was a span of 10 bases. CDR1 and CDR2 (germline): SGHVS, FQNEAQ. The CDR3 totals 12 residues. The CDR3 nucleotides read TGTGCCAGCAGCCCCCCCCAGAACGAGCAGTACTTC. Its protein product is CASSPPQNEQYF.

This clonotype was seen at least ten times. The rearrangement joins TRBV7-8 to TRBJ2-1; unclear D gene. Germline V gene sequence: CDR1 SGHVS, CDR2 FQNEAQ. The CDR3 runs to 18 residues. The V end lost 1 base, the J end lost 4 bases, and 20 bases lay between the germline ends. CDR3 sequence reads: CASSLVEGWVLKYNEQFF. CDR3 nucleotides: TGTGCCAGCAGCTTAGTGGAAGGGTGGGTGCTCAAATACAATGAGCAGTTCTTC.

This clonotype has at least ten counts. The V call is TRBV9, the J call TRBJ2-5, with 8 bases aligning to TRBD2. The junction had 7 bases not matched to a gene; V was cut back by 6 bases and J by 0 bases. The CDR3 length is 15 residues. Germline V CDR1 and CDR2: SGDLS, YYNGEE. In nucleotides, the CDR3 is TGTGCCAGCACCGCGGGAGGAACGTACCAAGAGACCCAGTACTTC. Its protein is CASTAGGTYQETQYF.

This clonotype came up a few times. V gene TRBV6-4 combines with J gene TRBJ1-1, with D unresolved. Per germline, CDR1 MRHNA and CDR2 SNTAGT. V dropped 8 bases and J dropped 5 bases, with 18 bases sitting between them. CDR3 size: 14 residues. CDR3 amino acids: CASQTGPEGTEAFF. DNA of the CDR3: TGTGCCAGCCAGACGGGCCCCGAAGGAACTGAAGCTTTCTTT.

The chain uses TRBV12-3 or TRBV12-4 and TRBJ2-7, with 9 nucleotides matching TRBD1. V lost 6 bases to trimming and J lost 4 bases; unmatched junction nucleotides: 10. The CDR3 has 15 residues. The CDR3 reads CASRLQGAFGYEQYF. As DNA, the CDR3 is TGTGCCAGCAGGCTACAGGGGGCCTTTGGGTACGAGCAGTACTTC.

The J gene is TRBJ2-3, the V gene TRBV20-1, with D possibly being TRBD2 (6 bases). Germline CDR1 and CDR2: DFQATT and SNEGSKA (reference sequence). The CDR3 is 16 residues long. V was cut by 5 bases and J by 2 bases, with 20 bases left in between. CDR3 protein: CSARLRDSFITDTQYF. CDR3 in DNA: TGCAGTGCTCGCCTCCGGGACTCCTTTATCACAGATACGCAGTATTTT.

Many counts were recorded for this clonotype. The chain joins TRBV4-3 to TRBJ2-1; 7 bases line up with TRBD2. Trimming at V came to 1 base and at J to 4 bases, leaving 7 bases not matched to a gene. This CDR3 comprises 16 residues. Germline V lookup: CDR1 LGHNA, CDR2 YSLEER. CDR3 DNA sequence: TGCGCCAGCAGCCAAGCACTGCGGGAGCCTTACAATGAGCAGTTCTTC. Its protein product is CASSQALREPYNEQFF.

Only a few counts were recorded for this clonotype. The rearrangement joins TRBV7-2 to TRBJ1-1; no reliable D call. CDR1 and CDR2 from the germline V gene are SGHTA and FQGNSA. The CDR3 runs to 13 residues. The germline V and J ends were trimmed by 7 bases and 4 bases, with 13 bases remaining between them. Here the CDR3 reads CASTLTSSTEAFF. The CDR3, as DNA: TGTGCCAGCACCCTAACGTCTAGCACTGAAGCTTTCTTT.

Only a few counts were recorded for this clonotype. This chain links TRBV10-3 with TRBJ1-2, with D possibly being TRBD1 (5 bases). Trimming cost V 8 bases and J 6 bases, with 16 bases left between them. Germline V gene lookup returns CDR1 ENHRY and CDR2 SYGVKD. This CDR3 has 13 residues. CDR3 sequence (DNA): TGTGCCATCTATCACAGGAGCGATAATGGCTACACCTTC. Translated, it gives CAIYHRSDNGYTF.

This clonotype was picked up a small number of times. V usage is TRBV15 and J usage is TRBJ2-7, with D unclear. Germline V gene lookup returns CDR1 LNHNV and CDR2 YYDKDF (reference sequence). The length of the CDR3 is 11 residues. Trimming stripped 8 bases from V and 2 bases from J, with 7 bases between. Here the CDR3 DNA reads TGTGCCACCGGGAACGCCTACGAGCAGTACTTC. This gives the protein CATGNAYEQYF.